One sample yielded the 23 T cell receptor beta chains listed below, sequenced in a study of CD8+ T cells in alopecia areata. The sequencing template was cDNA reverse transcribed from extracted RNA. Measured with immunoSEQ multiplex PCR; TCRdb has only the in-frame clones, and not every one. The sample consists of 110,000 to 150,000 clones, roughly three fifths of them appearing once. Material: CD4+ T cells sorted from blood, obtained at week 0. These TCRs come from a human donor with alopecia areata.

The rearrangement uses TRBV28 and TRBJ1-1, with D unclear. The CDR3 extends over 14 amino acids. The ends were cut back, 6 bases at V and 6 bases at J, with 17 bases in the middle. The germline gives CDR1 MDHEN, CDR2 SYDVKM. The CDR3 DNA reads as TGTGCCAGCAGGGAAGGGAGCCCTGTACCTGAAGCTTTCTTT. It yields the protein CASREGSPVPEAFF.

The rearrangement joins TRBV29-1 to TRBJ1-1; 9 bases match TRBD1. The CDR3 consists of 14 residues. From germline, CDR1 is SQVTM and CDR2 ANQGSEA. V gave up 4 bases and J gave up 4 bases; unmatched junction bases: 7. The CDR3 here is CSVALTGGSTEAFF. The CDR3 nucleotides read TGCAGCGTTGCCCTGACAGGGGGATCCACTGAAGCTTTCTTT.

The chain combines TRBV2 with TRBJ2-5, with TRBD2 matching 13 bases. Germline lookup yields CDR1 SNHLY and CDR2 FYNNEI. CDR3 length: 16 amino acids. The junction had 6 bases not matched to a gene; V was cut back by 6 bases and J by 2 bases. The CDR3 nucleotides read TGTGCCAGCAGGCGGACTAGCGGGGGCCCGCAAGAGACCCAGTACTTC. Translated: CASRRTSGGPQETQYF.

This clone was recorded only once. The chain has TRBV2 and TRBJ2-1; 9 nucleotides agree with TRBD2. Unmatched junction bases numbered 9, after V lost 2 bases and J lost 4 bases. Germline CDR1 is SNHLY and CDR2 is FYNNEI. This CDR3 is built from 17 residues. The CDR3 spells CASSETLLAGTYNEQFF. CDR3 nucleotide sequence: TGTGCCAGCAGTGAAACCCTACTAGCGGGTACATACAATGAGCAGTTCTTC.

This clone was detected only a few times. This chain joins TRBV7-2 and TRBJ2-7; D is uncertain. From germline, CDR1 is SGHTA and CDR2 FQGNSA. Trimming shortened V by 1 base and J by 3 bases, and 4 bases separated the two germline ends. The CDR3 sequence is 12 residues long. As DNA, the CDR3 is TGTGCCAGCAGCTTAGAGGTCTACGAGCAGTACTTC. Amino acids: CASSLEVYEQYF. The variable domain in full, completed from reference TRBV7-2 and TRBJ2-7, reads GAGVSQSPSNKVTEKGKDVELRCDPISGHTALYWYRQSLGQGLEFLIYFQGNSAPDKSGLPSDRFSAERTGGSVSTLTIQRTQQEDSAVYLCASSLEVYEQYFGPGTRLTVT.

The J gene is TRBJ2-5, the V gene TRBV5-1, with D perhaps TRBD1 (6 bases). This CDR3 has 14 residues. Germline CDR1 reads SGHRS; CDR2 reads YFSETQ. Trimming pared 4 bases from V and 1 base from J, leaving 11 bases between. This CDR3 reads CASSTGHSQETQYF. CDR3 in DNA: TGCGCCAGCAGCACGGGACACTCCCAAGAGACCCAGTACTTC.

The chain couples TRBV25-1 to TRBJ1-1, with D perhaps TRBD1 (5 bases). V lost 3 bases, J lost 7 bases, and 15 bases lay in between. The CDR3 extends over 14 amino acids. The V gene's germline CDR1 is MGHDK and CDR2 SYGVNS. CDR3 nucleotides: TGTGCCAGCAGTGATTTCCACGACAGATTTGAAGCTTTCTTT. Translating gives CASSDFHDRFEAFF.

Only a few counts were recorded for this clone. The chain recombines TRBV13 with TRBJ1-2; D gene uncertain. V dropped 1 base and J dropped 0 bases, with 9 bases sitting between them. This CDR3 contains 15 residues. CDR1 PRHDT and CDR2 FYEKMQ come from the germline V gene (reference sequence). The CDR3, as DNA: TGTGCCAGCAGCTTAGTTGCGGTGACTAACTATGGCTACACCTTC. Translation: CASSLVAVTNYGYTF.

This chain joins TRBV10-3 and TRBJ2-7, with D possibly being TRBD2 (6 bases). The CDR3 is 14 amino acids. Germline values: CDR1 ENHRY, CDR2 SYGVKD. V gave up 10 bases and J gave up 0 bases, with 16 bases separating them. The CDR3 sequence is CATQQGGGSYEQYF. The CDR3 DNA follows: TGTGCCACCCAGCAGGGAGGAGGCTCCTACGAGCAGTACTTC.

The chain carries TRBV5-1 and TRBJ2-1, with TRBD1 as a possible D gene (5 bases). The CDR3 extends over 14 amino acids. Germline CDR1 SGHRS, CDR2 YFSETQ. Trimming stripped 0 bases from V and 7 bases from J, with 11 bases between. The CDR3 here is CASSLGQSRNEQFF. In nucleotides, the CDR3 is TGCGCCAGCAGCTTGGGACAGAGCAGGAATGAGCAGTTCTTC.

In its sample, this clone was seen a few times. The CDR3 spells CATHGSGANVLTF. CDR3 DNA sequence: TGTGCCACTCATGGATCTGGGGCCAACGTCCTGACTTTC. This chain joins TRBV19 and TRBJ2-6, with D uncertain. The germline gives CDR1 LNHDA, CDR2 SQIVND (reference sequence). Trimming took 10 bases from V and 1 from J, leaving 8 bases between them. CDR3 size: 13 residues.

The chain uses TRBV30 and TRBJ1-5; D not resolved. The CDR3 loop spans 12 amino acids. The ends were cut back, 2 bases at V and 1 base at J, with 3 bases in the middle. Germline-derived CDR1 and CDR2 are GTSNPN and SVGIG (reference sequence). CDR3 region: CAWSPSNQPQHF. CDR3 in DNA: TGTGCCTGGAGTCCCAGCAATCAGCCCCAGCATTTT.

This chain joins TRBV5-1 and TRBJ2-7; no clear D gene. The V gene's germline CDR1 is SGHRS and CDR2 YFSETQ. Trimming pared 3 bases from V and 4 bases from J, leaving 11 bases between. The CDR3 is 13 residues long. The chain's CDR3 is CASSSNNNYEQYF. As DNA, the CDR3 is TGCGCCAGCAGCTCCAACAACAATTACGAGCAGTACTTC.

This clone was seen only a few times. The chain links TRBV28 to TRBJ1-5; unclear D gene. V gave up 5 bases and J gave up 3 bases, with 8 bases separating them. The CDR3 loop spans 13 amino acids. CDR1 is MDHEN and CDR2 is SYDVKM in the germline V gene. This CDR3 is CASSGQSNQPQHF. CDR3 DNA: TGTGCCAGCAGTGGGCAATCCAATCAGCCCCAGCATTTT. The full variable domain, in which reference TRBV28 and TRBJ1-5 provide the parts outside the CDR3, is DVKVTQSSRYLVKRTGEKVFLECVQDMDHENMFWYRQDPGLGLRLIYFSYDVKMKEKGDIPEGYSVSREKKERFSLILESASTNQTSMYLCASSGQSNQPQHFGDGTRLSIL.

CDR3 DNA sequence: TGCAGCGTTGCTGGCGGGGGGATCACAGATACGCAGTATTTT. This gives the protein CSVAGGGITDTQYF. V is TRBV29-1 and J is TRBJ2-3; 8 positions match TRBD2. V dropped 4 bases and J dropped 2; count of bases not matched to a gene: 5. Germline V gene sequence: CDR1 SQVTM, CDR2 ANQGSEA. The CDR3 covers 14 residues.

CDR3 in amino acids: CASSPAGDYGYTF. The CDR3 coding sequence is TGTGCCAGCTCACCGGCAGGGGACTATGGCTACACCTTC. The rearrangement joins TRBV18 to TRBJ1-2, with D perhaps matching TRBD1 (6 bases). Germline lookup yields CDR1 KGHSH and CDR2 LQKENI. The CDR3 is made up of 13 amino acids. Deletions cut 3 bases from V and 3 bases from J, with 8 bases between.

The rearrangement uses TRBV6-1 and TRBJ1-5; possibly TRBD1 for D (6 bases). The germline gives CDR1 MNHNS, CDR2 SASEGT. The germline V and J ends were trimmed by 3 bases and 0 bases, with 12 bases remaining between them. The CDR3 has 16 residues. The CDR3 region has the DNA TGTGCCAGCAGTGAGCAAAGGGGGATTAGCAATCAGCCCCAGCATTTT. Protein: CASSEQRGISNQPQHF.

This clone appeared once. This chain links TRBV9 with TRBJ2-6, with D unresolved. The ends were cut back, 0 bases at V and 0 bases at J, with 10 bases in the middle. CDR3 length: 17 amino acids. Germline lookup yields CDR1 SGDLS and CDR2 YYNGEE. The CDR3 here is CASSVAPGNSGANVLTF. The DNA of the CDR3 is TGTGCCAGCAGCGTAGCTCCAGGTAACTCTGGGGCCAACGTCCTGACTTTC.

A single count supports this clone. The chain combines TRBV30 with TRBJ1-5; D may be TRBD1 (6 bases). CDR3 length: 12 amino acids. The germline gives CDR1 GTSNPN, CDR2 SVGIG (reference sequence). With 5 bases removed from V and 8 bases from J, the gap between germline ends came to 13 bases. CDR3 nucleotides: TGTGCCTGGTCCCCGGGGGCGAAGCCCCAGCATTTT. Encoded protein: CAWSPGAKPQHF.

The chain recombines TRBV5-4 with TRBJ1-6; possible D gene TRBD1, 5 bases. Looked up from germline, CDR1 is SGHNT and CDR2 is YYREEE (reference sequence). V was shortened by 0 bases and J by 6 bases, with 7 bases between the two germline ends. This CDR3 has 14 residues. The CDR3 protein is CASSLDGGNSPLHF. The CDR3 bases are TGTGCCAGCAGCTTGGACGGGGGTAATTCACCCCTCCACTTT.

There are a few counts of this clone. The rearrangement links TRBV4-3 to TRBJ2-7, with 9 bases lining up with TRBD1. J lost 5 bases, V lost 0 bases, and 5 bases had no gene match. The CDR3 consists of 15 residues. Per the germline V gene, CDR1 is LGHNA and CDR2 is YSLEER. The CDR3 spells CASSQDRGQGNEQYF. DNA of the CDR3: TGCGCCAGCAGCCAAGATCGGGGACAGGGCAACGAGCAGTACTTC.

The table lists this clone with a few counts. The chain carries TRBV29-1 and TRBJ1-2; 7 nucleotides agree with TRBD1. The CDR3 length is 12 residues. CDR1 is SQVTM, CDR2 ANQGSEA, per germline. The V gene end was trimmed by 5 bases and the J gene end by 7 bases; junction bases not matched to a gene: 7. The CDR3 here is CSVKTGISGYTF. CDR3 nucleotide sequence: TGCAGCGTTAAGACAGGGATCTCTGGCTACACCTTC.

J is TRBJ2-7 and V is TRBV25-1, with 7 bases aligning to TRBD1. CDR3 length equals 14 residues. CDR1 is MGHDK and CDR2 is SYGVNS in the germline V gene. V lost 8 bases and J lost 3; bases outside the gene matches: 10. CDR3 protein: CASGWDSEGYEQYF. CDR3 nucleotides: TGTGCCAGCGGCTGGGACAGCGAAGGCTACGAGCAGTACTTC.